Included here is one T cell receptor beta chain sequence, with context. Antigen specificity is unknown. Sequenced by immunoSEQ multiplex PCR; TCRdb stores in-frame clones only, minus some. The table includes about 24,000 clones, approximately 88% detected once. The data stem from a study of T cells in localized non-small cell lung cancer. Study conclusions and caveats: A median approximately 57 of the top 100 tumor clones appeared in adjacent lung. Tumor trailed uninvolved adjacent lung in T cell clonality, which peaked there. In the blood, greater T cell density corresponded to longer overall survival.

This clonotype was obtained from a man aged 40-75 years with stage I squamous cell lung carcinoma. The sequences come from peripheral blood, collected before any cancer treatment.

As DNA, the CDR3 is TGTGCCAGCAGTTCCCAGGCAGCGGGATTTAGTGGCTACACCTTC. Its translation: CASSSQAAGFSGYTF. The chain has TRBV27 and TRBJ1-2, with D hard to call. V was shortened by 4 bases and J by 7 bases, with 19 bases between the two germline ends. The CDR3 is 15 residues long. Germline loops: CDR1 MNHEY, CDR2 SMNVEV (reference sequence).